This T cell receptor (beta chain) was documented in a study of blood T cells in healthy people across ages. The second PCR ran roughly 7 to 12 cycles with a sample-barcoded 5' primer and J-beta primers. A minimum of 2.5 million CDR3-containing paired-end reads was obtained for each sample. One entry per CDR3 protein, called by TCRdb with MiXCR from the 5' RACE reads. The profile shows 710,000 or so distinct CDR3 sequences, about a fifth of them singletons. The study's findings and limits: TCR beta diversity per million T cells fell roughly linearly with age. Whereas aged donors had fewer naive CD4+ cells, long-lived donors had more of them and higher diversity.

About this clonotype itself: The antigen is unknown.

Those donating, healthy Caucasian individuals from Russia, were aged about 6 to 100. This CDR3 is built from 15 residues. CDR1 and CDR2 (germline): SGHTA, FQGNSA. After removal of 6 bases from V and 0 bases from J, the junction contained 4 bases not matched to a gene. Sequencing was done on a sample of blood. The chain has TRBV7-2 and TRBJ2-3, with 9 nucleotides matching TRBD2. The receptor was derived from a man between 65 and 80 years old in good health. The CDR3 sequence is CASSITSGSTDTQYF. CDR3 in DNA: TGTGCCAGCAGTATAACTAGCGGGAGCACAGATACGCAGTATTTT.